The clone carrying this T cell receptor (beta chain) was found many times. Time point here: persistent/refractory GD, antithyroid drugs over 5 years with positive TRAb. Following extraction of RNA from PBMCs, that RNA was used to make the TCR library. CDR1 and CDR2 (germline): SNHLY, FYNNEI. This CDR3 contains 14 residues. Trimming left V 7 bases short and J 3 bases short, with 16 bases between. This sample stems from a study of regulatory T cells in long-lasting Graves disease. As for the study in general: Treatment with antithyroid drugs for over 5 years, together with positive TSH receptor antibodies, meant persistent Graves' disease.

According to the study, TCR beta libraries were built with iRepertoire HTBI primers and CDR3-region Arm-PCR. TCRdb re-analysed the multiplex PCR reads in MiXCR, keeping a single row per CDR3 protein. Here the sample spans a few hundred thousand distinct CDR3 sequences, less than 25% being singletons. Here the sequenced sample was peripheral blood mononuclear cells (PBMCs), taken when the disease was refractory, from a patient treated with antithyroid drugs. The genes are TRBV2 and TRBJ2-7; a possible D gene is TRBD2 (5 bases). The TCR sequence derives from a female donor with Graves disease. The CDR3 sequence is CASKAELGLYEQYF. In nucleotides, the CDR3 is TGTGCCAGCAAGGCCGAACTCGGACTCTACGAGCAGTACTTC.